This passage covers 9 T cell receptor beta chains from one sample sequenced in a study of blood T cell repertoires in COVID-19. Some clones are missing from TCRdb's copy, which holds only in-frame ones; the method was immunoSEQ multiplex PCR. Here the sample spans approximately 120,000 clones, roughly 90% being singletons. Material: peripheral blood. The receptor set was obtained from a human donor with acute or convalescent COVID-19. The donor label of this sample is uncertain.

This chain links TRBV7-9 with TRBJ2-1; 12 nucleotides match TRBD2. After removal of 1 base from V and 5 bases from J, the junction contained 9 bases not matched to a gene. This CDR3 has 18 residues. Per the germline V gene, CDR1 is SEHNR and CDR2 is FQNEAQ (reference sequence). CDR3 sequence (DNA): TGTGCCAGCAGCTTAGGACTAGCGGGAGTCAATTGGAACAATGAGCAGTTCTTC. Amino acid sequence: CASSLGLAGVNWNNEQFF.

V and J are TRBV5-8 and TRBJ1-2; 12 nucleotides align to TRBD1. V shed 2 bases and J 7 bases; nucleotides not matched to a gene: 6. The CDR3 covers 15 residues. Germline CDR1 reads SGHTS; CDR2 reads YDEGEE. CDR3 sequence (DNA): TGTGCCAGCAGCTTTGTGGGACAGGGGGCCGGTGGCTACACCTTC. It yields the protein CASSFVGQGAGGYTF.

The J gene is TRBJ2-3, the V gene TRBV28; 7 bases map to TRBD1. V shed 1 base and J 5 bases; nucleotides not matched to a gene: 3. Germline CDR1 and CDR2: MDHEN and SYDVKM. The CDR3 is made up of 14 amino acids. The DNA for the CDR3 is TGTGCCAGCAGTTTATCGACAGGGAGAGATACGCAGTATTTT. Translated, it gives CASSLSTGRDTQYF. Full variable domain (outside the CDR3, taken from reference TRBV28 and TRBJ2-3): DVKVTQSSRYLVKRTGEKVFLECVQDMDHENMFWYRQDPGLGLRLIYFSYDVKMKEKGDIPEGYSVSREKKERFSLILESASTNQTSMYLCASSLSTGRDTQYFGPGTRLTVL.

This clone was recorded a few times. V and J are TRBV20-1 and TRBJ1-2; D gene unclear. The CDR3 runs 11 residues. Trimming took off 3 bases at V and 5 bases at J, with 7 bases between the two ends. From germline, CDR1 is DFQATT and CDR2 SNEGSKA (reference sequence). The CDR3 region is CSASLPYGYTF. CDR3 DNA: TGCAGTGCTAGTCTCCCTTATGGCTACACCTTC.

J is TRBJ2-7 and V is TRBV4-3, with TRBD2 identical over 8 bases. There are 15 residues in the CDR3. CDR1 and CDR2 from the germline V gene are LGHNA and YSLEER. Germline trimming cut 3 bases from V and 2 bases from J; bases unmatched to any gene: 6. The chain's CDR3 is CASSHVAGSAYEQYF. CDR3 nucleotides: TGCGCCAGCAGCCATGTAGCGGGATCAGCCTACGAGCAGTACTTC.

This clone was detected once. One end of the junction fails to match germline, which may point to a read error. Here the CDR3 reads CATSRDPGVYNGQFF. CDR3 nucleotides: TGTGCCACCAGCAGAGATCCAGGGGTCTACAATGGGCAGTTCTTC. The chain recombines TRBV15 with TRBJ2-1; weak D call: TRBD1 (6 bases). Germline V CDR1 and CDR2: LNHNV, YYDKDF (reference sequence). CDR3 size: 15 residues. Supplemented by reference TRBV15 and TRBJ2-1, the full variable domain reads DAMVIQNPRYQVTQFGKPVTLSCSQTLNHNVMYWYQQKSSQAPKLLFHYYDKDFNNEADTPDNFQSRRPNTSFCFLDIRSPGLGDTAMYLCATSRDPGVYNGQFFGPGTRLTVL.

This clone was observed a single time. The chain employs TRBV30 and TRBJ1-5, with D possibly matching TRBD1 (6 bases). The germline V and J ends were trimmed by 2 bases and 12 bases, with 17 bases remaining between them. CDR1 and CDR2 from the germline V gene are GTSNPN and SVGIG (reference sequence). The CDR3 extends over 13 amino acids. Written as DNA, the CDR3 is TGTGCCTGGAGTCCCGGACAGTCAGTGTACCAGCATTTT. As protein: CAWSPGQSVYQHF.

The chain couples TRBV30 to TRBJ1-3, with TRBD1 matching 7 bases. The germline CDR1 and CDR2 sequences are GTSNPN and SVGIG (reference sequence). The V gene end was trimmed by 0 bases and the J gene end by 9 bases; junction bases not matched to a gene: 2. The CDR3 is made up of 12 amino acids. Written as DNA, the CDR3 is TGTGCCTGGAGTGTAGGGACAGCCACCATATATTTT. Its protein product is CAWSVGTATIYF.

CDR3 coding DNA: TGTGCCAGCAGTTCCCAGACAGGGGCCTATGGCTACACCTTC. It yields the protein CASSSQTGAYGYTF. The chain employs TRBV7-2 and TRBJ1-2; 8 nucleotides line up with TRBD1. The CDR3 runs to 14 residues. The junction had 7 bases not matched to a gene; V was cut back by 6 bases and J by 4 bases. The V gene's germline CDR1 is SGHTA and CDR2 FQGNSA.